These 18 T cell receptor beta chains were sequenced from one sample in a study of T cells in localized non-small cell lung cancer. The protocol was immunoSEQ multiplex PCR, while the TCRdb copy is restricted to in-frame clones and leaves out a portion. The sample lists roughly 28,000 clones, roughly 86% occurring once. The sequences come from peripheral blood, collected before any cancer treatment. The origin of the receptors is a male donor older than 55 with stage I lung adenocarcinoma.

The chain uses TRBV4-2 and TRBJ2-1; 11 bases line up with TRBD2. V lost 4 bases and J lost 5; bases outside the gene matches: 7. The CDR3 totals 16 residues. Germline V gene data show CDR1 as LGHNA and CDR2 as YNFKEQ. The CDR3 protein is CASSRSTSGGDNEQFF. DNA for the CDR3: TGTGCCAGCAGCCGCTCTACTAGCGGGGGTGACAATGAGCAGTTCTTC.

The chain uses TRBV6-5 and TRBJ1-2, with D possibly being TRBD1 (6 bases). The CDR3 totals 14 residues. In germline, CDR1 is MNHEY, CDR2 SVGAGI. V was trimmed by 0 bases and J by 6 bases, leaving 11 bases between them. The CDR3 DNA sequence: TGTGCCAGCAGTTACTCGAACAGGGTCGATGGCTACACCTTC. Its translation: CASSYSNRVDGYTF.

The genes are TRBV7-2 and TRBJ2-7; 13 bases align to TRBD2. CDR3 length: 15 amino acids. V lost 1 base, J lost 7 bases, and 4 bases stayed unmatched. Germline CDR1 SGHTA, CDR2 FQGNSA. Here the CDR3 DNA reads TGTGCCAGCAGCTTAGAGGCGGGACTAGCGGGAGAGCAGTACTTC. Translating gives CASSLEAGLAGEQYF.

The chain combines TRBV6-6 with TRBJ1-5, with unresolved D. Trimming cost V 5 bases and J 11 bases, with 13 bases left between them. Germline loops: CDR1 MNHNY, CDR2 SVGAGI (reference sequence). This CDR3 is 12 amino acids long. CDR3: CASSPSGSTQHF. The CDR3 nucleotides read TGTGCCAGCAGTCCGTCAGGATCCACCCAGCATTTT.

In nucleotides, the CDR3 is TGTGCCAGCAGTTTATACGGGCCAGTTAACTATGGCTACACCTTC. Translation gives CASSLYGPVNYGYTF. This chain joins TRBV28 and TRBJ1-2, with D hard to call. V was clipped by 1 base and J by 1 base, with 10 bases between them. CDR1 and CDR2 from the germline V gene are MDHEN and SYDVKM. The CDR3 is 15 amino acids.

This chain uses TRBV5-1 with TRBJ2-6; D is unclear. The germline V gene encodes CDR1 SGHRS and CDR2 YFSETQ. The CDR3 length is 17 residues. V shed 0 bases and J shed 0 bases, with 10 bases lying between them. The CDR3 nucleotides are TGCGCCAGCAGCTTGGACGGACGGAGCTCTGGGGCCAACGTCCTGACTTTC. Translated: CASSLDGRSSGANVLTF.

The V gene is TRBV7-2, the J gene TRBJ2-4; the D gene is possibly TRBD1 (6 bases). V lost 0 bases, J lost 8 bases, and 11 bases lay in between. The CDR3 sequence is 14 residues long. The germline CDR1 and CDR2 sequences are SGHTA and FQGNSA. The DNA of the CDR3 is TGTGCCAGCAGCTTAGCCAGGGGCGCAGACATTCAGTACTTC. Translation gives CASSLARGADIQYF.

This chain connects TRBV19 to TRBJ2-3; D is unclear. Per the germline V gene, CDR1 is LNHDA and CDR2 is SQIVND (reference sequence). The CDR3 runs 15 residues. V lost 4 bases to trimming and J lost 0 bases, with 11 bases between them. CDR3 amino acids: CASSRMDASTDTQYF. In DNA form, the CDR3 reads TGTGCCAGTAGTAGGATGGACGCTAGCACAGATACGCAGTATTTT.

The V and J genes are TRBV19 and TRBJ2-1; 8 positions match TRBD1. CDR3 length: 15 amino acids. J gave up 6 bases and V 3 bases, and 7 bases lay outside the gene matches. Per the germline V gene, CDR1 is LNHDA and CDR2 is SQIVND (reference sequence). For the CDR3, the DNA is TGTGCCAGTAGTATGGGCCAGGGGGCTATCAATGAGCAGTTCTTC. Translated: CASSMGQGAINEQFF.

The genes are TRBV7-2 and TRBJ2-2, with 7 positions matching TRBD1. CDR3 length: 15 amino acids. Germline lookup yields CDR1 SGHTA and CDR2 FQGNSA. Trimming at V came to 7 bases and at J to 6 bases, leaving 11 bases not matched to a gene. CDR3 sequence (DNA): TGTGCCAGCACCATACAGGGGACGAGTTCCGGGGAGCTGTTTTTT. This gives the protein CASTIQGTSSGELFF.

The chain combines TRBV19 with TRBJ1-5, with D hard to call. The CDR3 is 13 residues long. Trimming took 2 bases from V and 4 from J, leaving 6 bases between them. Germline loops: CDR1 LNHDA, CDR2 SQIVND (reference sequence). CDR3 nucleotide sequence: TGTGCCAGTAGTATACGGGAAAATCAGCCCCAGCATTTT. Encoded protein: CASSIRENQPQHF.

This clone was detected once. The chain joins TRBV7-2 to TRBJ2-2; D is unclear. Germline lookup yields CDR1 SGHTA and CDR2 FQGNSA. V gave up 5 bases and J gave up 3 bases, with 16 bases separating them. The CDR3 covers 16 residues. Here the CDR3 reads CASSNGQAFYTGELFF. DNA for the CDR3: TGTGCCAGCAGCAATGGTCAAGCGTTCTACACCGGGGAGCTGTTTTTT.

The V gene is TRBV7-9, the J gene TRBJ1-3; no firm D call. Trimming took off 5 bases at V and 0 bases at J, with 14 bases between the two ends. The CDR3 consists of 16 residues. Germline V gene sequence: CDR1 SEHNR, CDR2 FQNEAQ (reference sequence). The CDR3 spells CASSTYSSYSGNTIYF. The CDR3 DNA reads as TGTGCCAGCAGCACATACAGTTCCTACTCTGGAAACACCATATATTTT.

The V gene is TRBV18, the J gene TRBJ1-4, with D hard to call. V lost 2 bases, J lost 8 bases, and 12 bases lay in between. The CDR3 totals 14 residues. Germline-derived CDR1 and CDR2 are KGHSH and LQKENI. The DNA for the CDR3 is TGTGCCAGCTCACCATTCGGTGGCCAGGAAAAACTGTTTTTT. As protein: CASSPFGGQEKLFF.

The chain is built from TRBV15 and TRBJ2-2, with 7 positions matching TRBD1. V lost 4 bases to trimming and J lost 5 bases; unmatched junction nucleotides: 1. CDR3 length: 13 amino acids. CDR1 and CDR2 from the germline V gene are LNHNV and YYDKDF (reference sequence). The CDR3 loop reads CATSTQGTGELFF. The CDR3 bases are TGTGCCACCAGCACACAGGGGACCGGGGAGCTGTTTTTT.

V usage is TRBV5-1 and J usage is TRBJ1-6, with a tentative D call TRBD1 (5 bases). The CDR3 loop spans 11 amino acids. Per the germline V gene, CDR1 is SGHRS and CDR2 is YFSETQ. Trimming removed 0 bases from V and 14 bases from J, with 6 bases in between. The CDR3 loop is CASSLGGTLHF. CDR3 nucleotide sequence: TGCGCCAGCAGCTTGGGGGGCACCCTCCACTTT.

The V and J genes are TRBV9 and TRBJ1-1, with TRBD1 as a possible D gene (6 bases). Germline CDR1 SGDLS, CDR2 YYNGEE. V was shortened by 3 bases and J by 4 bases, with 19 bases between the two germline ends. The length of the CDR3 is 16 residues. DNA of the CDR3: TGTGCCAGCAGCGGAGCAGGGTTTATCAGGGGCACTGAAGCTTTCTTT. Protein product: CASSGAGFIRGTEAFF.

Here the CDR3 reads CAGSGGAPETQYF. The CDR3 DNA reads as TGTGCCGGTAGCGGGGGGGCCCCAGAGACCCAGTACTTC. The chain is built from TRBV30 and TRBJ2-5; 11 bases fit TRBD2. This CDR3 comprises 13 residues. Germline V gives CDR1 GTSNPN, CDR2 SVGIG (reference sequence). The V and J ends lost 8 bases and 4 bases, in that order; junction bases with no gene match: 6.